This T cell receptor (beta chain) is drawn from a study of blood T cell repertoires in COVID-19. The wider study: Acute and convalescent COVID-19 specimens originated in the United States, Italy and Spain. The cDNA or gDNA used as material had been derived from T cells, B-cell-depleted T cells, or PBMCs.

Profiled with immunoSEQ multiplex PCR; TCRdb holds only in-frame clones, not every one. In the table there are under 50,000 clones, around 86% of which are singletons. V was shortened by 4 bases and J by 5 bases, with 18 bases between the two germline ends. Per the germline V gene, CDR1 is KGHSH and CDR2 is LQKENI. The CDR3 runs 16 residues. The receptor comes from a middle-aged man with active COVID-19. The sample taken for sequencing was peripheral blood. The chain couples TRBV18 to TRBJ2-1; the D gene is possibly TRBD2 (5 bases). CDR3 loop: CASSLTRPGYDNEQFF. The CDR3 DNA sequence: TGTGCCAGCTCACTTACGCGTCCGGGATACGACAATGAGCAGTTCTTC. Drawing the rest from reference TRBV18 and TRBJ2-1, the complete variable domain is NAGVMQNPRHLVRRRGQEARLRCSPMKGHSHVYWYRQLPEEGLKFMVYLQKENIIDESGMPKERFSAEFPKEGPSILRIQQVVRGDSAAYFCASSLTRPGYDNEQFFGPGTRLTVL.